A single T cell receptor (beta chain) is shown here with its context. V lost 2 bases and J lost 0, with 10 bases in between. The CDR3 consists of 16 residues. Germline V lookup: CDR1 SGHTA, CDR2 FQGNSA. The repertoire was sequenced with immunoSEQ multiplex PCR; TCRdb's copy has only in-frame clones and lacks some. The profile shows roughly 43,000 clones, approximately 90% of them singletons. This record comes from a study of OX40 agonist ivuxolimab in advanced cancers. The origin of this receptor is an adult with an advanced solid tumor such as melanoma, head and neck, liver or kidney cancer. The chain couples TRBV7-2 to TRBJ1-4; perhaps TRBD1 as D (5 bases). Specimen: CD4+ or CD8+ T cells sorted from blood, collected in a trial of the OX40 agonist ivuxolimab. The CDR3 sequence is CASSLRGEPTNEKLFF. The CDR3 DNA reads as TGTGCCAGCAGCTTAAGGGGCGAGCCAACTAATGAAAAACTGTTTTTT.